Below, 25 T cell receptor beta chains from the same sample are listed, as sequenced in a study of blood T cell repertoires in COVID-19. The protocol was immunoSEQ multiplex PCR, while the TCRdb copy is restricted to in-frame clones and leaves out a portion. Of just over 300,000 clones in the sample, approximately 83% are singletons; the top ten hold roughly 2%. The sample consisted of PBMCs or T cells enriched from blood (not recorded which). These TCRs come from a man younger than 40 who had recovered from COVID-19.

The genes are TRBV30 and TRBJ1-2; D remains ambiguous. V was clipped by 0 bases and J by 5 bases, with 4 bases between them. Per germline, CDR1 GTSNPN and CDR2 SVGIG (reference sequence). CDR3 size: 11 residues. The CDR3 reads CAWSVSYGYTF. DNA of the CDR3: TGTGCCTGGAGTGTATCTTATGGCTACACCTTC.

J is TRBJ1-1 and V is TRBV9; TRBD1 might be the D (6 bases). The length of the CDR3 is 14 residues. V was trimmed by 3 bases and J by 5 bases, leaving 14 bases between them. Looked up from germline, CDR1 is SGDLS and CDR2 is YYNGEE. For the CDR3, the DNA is TGTGCCAGCAGCGAGTCAGGGGAGGGGACTGAAGCTTTCTTT. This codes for CASSESGEGTEAFF.

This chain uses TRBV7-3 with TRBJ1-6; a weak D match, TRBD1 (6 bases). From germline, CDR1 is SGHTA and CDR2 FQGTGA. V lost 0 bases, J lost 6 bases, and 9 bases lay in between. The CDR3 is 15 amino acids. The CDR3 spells CASSLTDRRNSPLHF. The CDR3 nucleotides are TGTGCCAGCAGCTTAACCGACAGGCGTAATTCACCCCTCCACTTT. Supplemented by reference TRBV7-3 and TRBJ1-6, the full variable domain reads GAGVSQTPSNKVTEKGKYVELRCDPISGHTALYWYRQSLGQGPEFLIYFQGTGAADDSGLPNDRFFAVRPEGSVSTLKIQRTERGDSAVYLCASSLTDRRNSPLHFGNGTRLTVT.

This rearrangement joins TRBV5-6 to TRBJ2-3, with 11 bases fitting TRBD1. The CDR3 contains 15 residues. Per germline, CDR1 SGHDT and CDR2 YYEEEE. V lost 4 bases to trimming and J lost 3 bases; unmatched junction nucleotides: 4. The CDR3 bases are TGTGCCAGCAGCGCCGGGACAGGGGGAACAGATACGCAGTATTTT. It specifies CASSAGTGGTDTQYF. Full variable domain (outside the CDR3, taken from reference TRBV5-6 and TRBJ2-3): DAGVTQSPTHLIKTRGQQVTLRCSPKSGHDTVSWYQQALGQGPQFIFQYYEEEERQRGNFPDRFSGHQFPNYSSELNVNALLLGDSALYLCASSAGTGGTDTQYFGPGTRLTVL.

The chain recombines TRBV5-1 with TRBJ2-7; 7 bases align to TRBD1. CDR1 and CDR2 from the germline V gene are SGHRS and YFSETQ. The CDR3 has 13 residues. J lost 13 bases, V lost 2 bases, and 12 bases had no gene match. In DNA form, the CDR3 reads TGCGCCAGCAGCTTATTGACAGGGTCGGTTCATTACTTC. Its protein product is CASSLLTGSVHYF.

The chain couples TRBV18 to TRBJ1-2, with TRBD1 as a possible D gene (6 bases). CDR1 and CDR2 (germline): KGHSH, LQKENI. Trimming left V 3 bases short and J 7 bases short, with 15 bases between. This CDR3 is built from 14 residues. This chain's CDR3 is CASSPPNRAAGYTF. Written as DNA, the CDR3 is TGTGCCAGCTCACCTCCGAACAGGGCGGCTGGCTACACCTTC.

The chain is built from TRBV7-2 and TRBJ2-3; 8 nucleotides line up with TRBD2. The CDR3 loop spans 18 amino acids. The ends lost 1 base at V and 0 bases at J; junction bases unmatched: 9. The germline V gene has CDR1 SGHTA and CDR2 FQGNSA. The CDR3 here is CASSLGYGGGSSTDTQYF. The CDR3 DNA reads TGTGCCAGCAGCTTAGGATACGGCGGGGGGTCGAGCACAGATACGCAGTATTTT. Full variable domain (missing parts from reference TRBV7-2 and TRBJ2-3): GAGVSQSPSNKVTEKGKDVELRCDPISGHTALYWYRQSLGQGLEFLIYFQGNSAPDKSGLPSDRFSAERTGGSVSTLTIQRTQQEDSAVYLCASSLGYGGGSSTDTQYFGPGTRLTVL.

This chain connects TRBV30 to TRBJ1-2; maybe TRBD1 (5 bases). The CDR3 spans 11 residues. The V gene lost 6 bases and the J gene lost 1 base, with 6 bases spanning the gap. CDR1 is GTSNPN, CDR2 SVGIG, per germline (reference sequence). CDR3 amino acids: CACGHNYGYTF. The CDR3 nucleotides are TGTGCCTGCGGACATAACTATGGCTACACCTTC.

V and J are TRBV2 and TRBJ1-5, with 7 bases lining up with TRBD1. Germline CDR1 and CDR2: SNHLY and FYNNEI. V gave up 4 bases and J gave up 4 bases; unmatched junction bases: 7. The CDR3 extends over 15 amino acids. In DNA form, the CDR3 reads TGTGCCAGCAGTGGCCGGGACAGCCTAAATCAGCCCCAGCATTTT. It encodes CASSGRDSLNQPQHF.

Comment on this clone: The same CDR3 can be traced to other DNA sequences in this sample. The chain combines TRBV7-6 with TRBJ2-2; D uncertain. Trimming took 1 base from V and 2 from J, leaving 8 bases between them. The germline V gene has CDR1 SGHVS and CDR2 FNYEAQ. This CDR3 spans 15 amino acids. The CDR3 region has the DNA TGTGCCAGCAGCTTAGGAAGTAGTAACACCGGGGAGCTGTTTTTT. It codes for CASSLGSSNTGELFF. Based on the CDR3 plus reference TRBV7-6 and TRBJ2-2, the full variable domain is GAGVSQSPRYKVTKRGQDVALRCDPISGHVSLYWYRQALGQGPEFLTYFNYEAQQDKSGLPNDRFSAERPEGSISTLTIQRTEQRDSAMYRCASSLGSSNTGELFFGEGSRLTVL.

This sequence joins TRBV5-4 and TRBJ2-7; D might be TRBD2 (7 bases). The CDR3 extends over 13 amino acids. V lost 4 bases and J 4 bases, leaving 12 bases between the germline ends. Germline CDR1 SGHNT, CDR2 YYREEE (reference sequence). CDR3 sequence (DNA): TGTGCCAGCAGCCCTGGGGGGGCTTACGAGCAGTACTTC. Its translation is CASSPGGAYEQYF.

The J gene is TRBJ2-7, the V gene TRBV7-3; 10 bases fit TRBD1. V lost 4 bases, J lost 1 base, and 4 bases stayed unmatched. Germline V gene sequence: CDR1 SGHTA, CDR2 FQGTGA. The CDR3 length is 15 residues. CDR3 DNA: TGTGCCAGCAGCTCACCGGGACAGGGGTCCTACGAGCAGTACTTC. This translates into CASSSPGQGSYEQYF.

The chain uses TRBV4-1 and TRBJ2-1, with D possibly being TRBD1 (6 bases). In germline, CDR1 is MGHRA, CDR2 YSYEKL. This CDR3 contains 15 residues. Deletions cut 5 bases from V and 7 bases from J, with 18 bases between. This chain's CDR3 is CASSVSESGVNEQFF. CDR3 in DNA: TGCGCCAGCAGCGTTAGTGAGTCAGGGGTGAATGAGCAGTTCTTC.

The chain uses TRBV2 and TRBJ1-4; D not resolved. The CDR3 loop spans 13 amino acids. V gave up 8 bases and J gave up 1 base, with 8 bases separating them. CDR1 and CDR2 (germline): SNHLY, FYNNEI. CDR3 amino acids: CASLRETNEKLFF. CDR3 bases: TGTGCCAGCTTGAGGGAAACTAATGAAAAACTGTTTTTT.

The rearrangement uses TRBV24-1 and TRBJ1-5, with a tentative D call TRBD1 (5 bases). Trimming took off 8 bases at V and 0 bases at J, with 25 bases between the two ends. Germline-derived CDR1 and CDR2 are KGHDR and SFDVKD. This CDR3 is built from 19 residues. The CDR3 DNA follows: TGTGCCACCATGAGTTTATGGGGCCGACCAACTTATAGCAATCAGCCCCAGCATTTT. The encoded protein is CATMSLWGRPTYSNQPQHF.

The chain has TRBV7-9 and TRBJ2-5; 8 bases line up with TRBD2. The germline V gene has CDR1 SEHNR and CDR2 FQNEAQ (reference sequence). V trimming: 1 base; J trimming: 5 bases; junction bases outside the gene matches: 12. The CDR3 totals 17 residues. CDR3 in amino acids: CASSLGGGRRTPETQYF. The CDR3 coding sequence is TGTGCCAGCAGCTTAGGGGGCGGGAGGCGGACCCCGGAGACCCAGTACTTC.

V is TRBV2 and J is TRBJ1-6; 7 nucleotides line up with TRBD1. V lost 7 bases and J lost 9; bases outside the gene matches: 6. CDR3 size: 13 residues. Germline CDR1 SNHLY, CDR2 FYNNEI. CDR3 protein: CASTGQKFSPLHF. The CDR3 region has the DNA TGTGCCAGCACGGGACAGAAGTTTTCACCCCTCCACTTT.

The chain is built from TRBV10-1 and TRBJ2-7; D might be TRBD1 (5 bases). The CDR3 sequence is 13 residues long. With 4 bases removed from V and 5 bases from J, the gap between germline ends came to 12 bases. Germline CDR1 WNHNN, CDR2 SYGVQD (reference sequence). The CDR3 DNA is TGCGCCAGCAGTGCGGACATCATCCACGAGCAGTACTTC. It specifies CASSADIIHEQYF.

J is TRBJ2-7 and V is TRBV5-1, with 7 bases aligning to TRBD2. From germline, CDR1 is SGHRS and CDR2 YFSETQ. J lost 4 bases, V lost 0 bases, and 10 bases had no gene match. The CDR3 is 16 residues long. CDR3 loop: CASSLDRGGGGYEQYF. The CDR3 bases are TGCGCCAGCAGCTTGGATCGTGGCGGGGGTGGTTACGAGCAGTACTTC.

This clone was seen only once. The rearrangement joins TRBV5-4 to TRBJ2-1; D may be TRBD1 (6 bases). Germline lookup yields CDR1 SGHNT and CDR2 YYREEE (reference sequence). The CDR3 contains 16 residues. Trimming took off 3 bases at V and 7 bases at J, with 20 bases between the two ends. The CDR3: CASSYLTGRVRNEQFF. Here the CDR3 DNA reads TGTGCCAGCAGCTACCTGACAGGAAGAGTTAGGAATGAGCAGTTCTTC.

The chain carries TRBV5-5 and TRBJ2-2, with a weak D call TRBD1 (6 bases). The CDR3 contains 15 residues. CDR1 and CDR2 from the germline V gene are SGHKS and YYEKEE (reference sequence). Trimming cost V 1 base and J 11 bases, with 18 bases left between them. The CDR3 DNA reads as TGTGCCAGCAGCTTGTACGGCAGGGGTGGATTAGAGCTGTTTTTT. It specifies CASSLYGRGGLELFF.

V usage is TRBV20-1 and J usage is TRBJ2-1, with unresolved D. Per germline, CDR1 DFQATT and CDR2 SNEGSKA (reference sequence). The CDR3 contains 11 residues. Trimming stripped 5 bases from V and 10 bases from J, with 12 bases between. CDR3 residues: CSALFRGEQFF. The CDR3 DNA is TGCAGTGCTCTTTTTCGAGGCGAGCAGTTCTTC.

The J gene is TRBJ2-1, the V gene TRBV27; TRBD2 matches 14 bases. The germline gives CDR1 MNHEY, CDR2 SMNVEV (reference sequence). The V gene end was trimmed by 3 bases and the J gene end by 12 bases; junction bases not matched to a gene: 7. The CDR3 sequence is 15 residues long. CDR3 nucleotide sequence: TGTGCCAGCAGTTTCCAGACTAGCGGGGGGGCTGGGCAGTTCTTC. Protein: CASSFQTSGGAGQFF.

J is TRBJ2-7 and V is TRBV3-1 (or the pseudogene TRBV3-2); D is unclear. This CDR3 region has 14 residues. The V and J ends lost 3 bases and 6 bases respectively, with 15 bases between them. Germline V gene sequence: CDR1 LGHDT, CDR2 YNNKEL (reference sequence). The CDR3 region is CASSHSGSFSEQYF. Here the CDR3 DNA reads TGTGCCAGCAGCCACTCAGGATCCTTCTCCGAGCAGTACTTC.

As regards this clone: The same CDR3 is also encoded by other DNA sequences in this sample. The CDR3 reads CASSLVGQGYGYTF. The CDR3 DNA reads TGTGCCAGCAGCTTGGTCGGACAGGGCTATGGCTACACCTTC. The V and J genes are TRBV5-4 and TRBJ1-2; 8 nucleotides match TRBD1. Germline CDR1 is SGHNT and CDR2 is YYREEE (reference sequence). The CDR3 sequence is 14 residues long. V dropped 0 bases and J dropped 4; count of bases not matched to a gene: 2.